The clone carrying this TCR beta chain came up once. No antigen is known for it. Libraries were prepared by immunoSEQ multiplex PCR; TCRdb keeps only in-frame clonotypes and omits some of them. The sample lists some 45,000 clones, roughly 82% seen once, with less than 2.5% in the top ten. J lost 2 bases, V lost 9 bases, and 13 bases had no gene match. In germline, CDR1 is WSHSY, CDR2 SAAADI. The CDR3 extends over 17 amino acids. The data derive from a study of OX40 agonist ivuxolimab in advanced cancers. About the research overall: One hepatocellular carcinoma and a couple of cutaneous melanoma patients partially responded.

Notes on the study in general: CD8+ T cells were the subset that, on average, had more expanded clones than CD4+. Relatively little clonal expansion, among the lowest observed, appeared in partial responders at 0.1-3.0 mg/kg.

The timepoints at which blood was sampled were baseline, cycle 4 day 1, and cycle 7 day 1. The V call is TRBV10-2, the J call TRBJ2-4; 10 nucleotides agree with TRBD2. The sequences come from CD4+ or CD8+ T cells sorted from blood, collected in a trial of the OX40 agonist ivuxolimab. The sequence was collected from an adult with an advanced solid tumor such as melanoma, head and neck, liver or kidney cancer. Here the CDR3 DNA reads TGCGCCAGTCGTCCTGGAGTAGCGGGGGGATCCAAAAACATTCAGTACTTC. Translation: CASRPGVAGGSKNIQYF.